The 31 T cell receptor beta chains reported below all come from one sample, sequenced in a study of cytomegalovirus exposure and HLA in healthy donors. The PCR had 60 Vbeta and 13 Jbeta primers. Sequencing used immunoSEQ multiplex PCR; TCRdb keeps in-frame clones, though not all of them. The table shows approximately 180,000 clones, with roughly three quarters occurring only once. The sequencing sample was made of PBMCs. These receptors came from a woman aged 50 to 60 in good health and CMV-seropositive.

The chain is built from TRBV27 and TRBJ1-2; the D gene is possibly TRBD1 (5 bases). V lost 3 bases and J lost 4, with 15 bases in between. Per the germline V gene, CDR1 is MNHEY and CDR2 is SMNVEV (reference sequence). This CDR3 is 15 amino acids long. CDR3 loop: CASSFTDRPFYGYTF. CDR3 nucleotide sequence: TGTGCCAGCAGTTTCACCGACAGACCCTTCTATGGCTACACCTTC.

The rearrangement uses TRBV5-4 and TRBJ2-7, with 10 bases fitting TRBD2. Germline CDR1 is SGHNT and CDR2 is YYREEE (reference sequence). The V gene end was trimmed by 2 bases and the J gene end by 6 bases; junction bases not matched to a gene: 8. The CDR3 is 15 residues long. The CDR3 protein is CASSFSSGGAGEQYF. DNA for the CDR3: TGTGCCAGCAGCTTTTCCAGCGGGGGGGCTGGCGAGCAGTACTTC.

The chain employs TRBV13 and TRBJ2-5; 7 bases are shared with TRBD1. The CDR3 length is 13 residues. Germline V gives CDR1 PRHDT, CDR2 FYEKMQ (reference sequence). J was trimmed by 2 bases and V by 5 bases; bases with no gene match: 2. The CDR3 sequence: CASSDRVQETQYF. The CDR3 DNA reads TGTGCCAGCAGCGACAGGGTACAAGAGACCCAGTACTTC.

The chain recombines TRBV9 with TRBJ2-5, with a tentative D call TRBD2 (5 bases). The germline gives CDR1 SGDLS, CDR2 YYNGEE. The CDR3 runs to 13 residues. Deletions cut 5 bases from V and 3 bases from J, with 11 bases between. CDR3: CASSPLGEETQYF. In nucleotides, the CDR3 is TGTGCCAGCAGTCCTCTCGGGGAAGAGACCCAGTACTTC.

The chain employs TRBV5-4 and TRBJ2-7, with TRBD2 matching 9 bases. The germline gives CDR1 SGHNT, CDR2 YYREEE (reference sequence). This CDR3 is built from 16 residues. V was clipped by 4 bases and J by 0 bases; unmatched bases: 8. This CDR3 is CASSPWSGGSSYEQYF. The CDR3 bases are TGTGCCAGCAGCCCTTGGAGCGGGGGGTCCTCCTACGAGCAGTACTTC.

The CDR3 protein is CASSPLRGSDIQYF. The CDR3 region has the DNA TGTGCCAGCTCACCACTCAGGGGGTCGGACATTCAGTACTTC. This rearrangement joins TRBV18 to TRBJ2-4, with 7 nucleotides matching TRBD1. The CDR3 is 14 amino acids. V shed 1 base, J shed 8 bases, and the junction held 5 bases outside the gene matches. In germline, CDR1 is KGHSH, CDR2 LQKENI.

The V gene is TRBV6-6, the J gene TRBJ2-2; 7 nucleotides match TRBD1. V lost 4 bases and J lost 2; bases outside the gene matches: 7. The CDR3 length is 16 residues. Germline V gene data show CDR1 as MNHNY and CDR2 as SVGAGI (reference sequence). CDR3 sequence: CASSFLGQVNTGELFF. CDR3 in DNA: TGTGCCAGCAGTTTCCTAGGACAGGTTAACACCGGGGAGCTGTTTTTT.

The chain employs TRBV29-1 and TRBJ1-4; D gene unclear. Trimming removed 4 bases from V and 3 bases from J, with 18 bases in between. From germline, CDR1 is SQVTM and CDR2 ANQGSEA. This CDR3 region has 16 residues. CDR3 amino acids: CSVVEGLGGANEKLFF. CDR3 sequence (DNA): TGCAGCGTTGTAGAAGGATTGGGAGGAGCTAATGAAAAACTGTTTTTT.

This clone was picked up one time. V usage is TRBV29-1 and J usage is TRBJ1-2; 8 nucleotides match TRBD1. Trimming at V came to 4 bases and at J to 5 bases, leaving 6 bases not matched to a gene. Germline CDR1 SQVTM, CDR2 ANQGSEA. This CDR3 contains 13 residues. The CDR3 here is CSVGTGGQYGYTF. The DNA for the CDR3 is TGCAGCGTTGGCACAGGGGGTCAGTATGGCTACACCTTC.

The chain is built from TRBV11-2 and TRBJ1-6; D might be TRBD1 (6 bases). The germline gives CDR1 SGHAT, CDR2 FQNNGV. The CDR3 extends over 14 amino acids. V lost 5 bases and J 8 bases, leaving 13 bases between the germline ends. The CDR3 DNA reads as TGTGCCAGCAGCCCGCGGGGGGCGGATTCACCCCTCCACTTT. Its protein product is CASSPRGADSPLHF.

V is TRBV6-6 and J is TRBJ1-2, with TRBD1 identical over 10 bases. The germline V gene encodes CDR1 MNHNY and CDR2 SVGAGI (reference sequence). The CDR3 covers 14 residues. V was pared by 6 bases and J by 8 bases, with 9 bases of the junction left unmatched. CDR3 amino acids: CASSRDRGGEGYTF. CDR3 in DNA: TGTGCCAGCAGCCGGGACAGGGGCGGCGAGGGCTACACCTTC.

This clone was recorded once. The V call is TRBV25-1, the J call TRBJ1-1; no clear D. The CDR3 sequence is 11 residues long. V lost 6 bases and J 6 bases, leaving 8 bases between the germline ends. Looked up from germline, CDR1 is MGHDK and CDR2 is SYGVNS. The CDR3 DNA reads as TGTGCCAGCAGGCGGGGAGCTGAAGCTTTCTTT. This encodes CASRRGAEAFF. Together with reference TRBV25-1 and TRBJ1-1, the CDR3 gives the full variable domain: EADIYQTPRYLVIGTGKKITLECSQTMGHDKMYWYQQDPGMELHLIHYSYGVNSTEKGDLSSESTVSRIRTEHFPLTLESARPSHTSQYLCASRRGAEAFFGQGTRLTVV.

The V and J genes are TRBV15 and TRBJ2-1, with 7 bases identical to TRBD1. From germline, CDR1 is LNHNV and CDR2 YYDKDF (reference sequence). The CDR3 runs 16 residues. With 0 bases clipped from V and 9 bases from J, the junction kept 11 bases outside the gene matches. The CDR3 is CATSRDRIRQGGEQFF. Here the CDR3 DNA reads TGTGCCACCAGCAGAGATCGGATCAGACAGGGCGGTGAGCAGTTCTTC.

A word on this clone: At one end the junction does not follow the germline gene, possibly because of a read error. The gene calls are TRBV7-7 and TRBJ2-5; D gene ambiguous. Per germline, CDR1 SSHAT and CDR2 FNYEAQ (reference sequence). There are 13 residues in the CDR3. The CDR3 DNA sequence: TGTGCTAGCAGCTTAGTCGACGGGGAGACCCAGTACTTC. This encodes CASSLVDGETQYF. The whole variable domain, remainder taken from reference TRBV7-7 and TRBJ2-5, is GAGVSQSPRYKVTKRGQDVTLRCDPISSHATLYWYQQALGQGPEFLTYFNYEAQPDKSGLPSDRFSAERPEGSISTLTIQRTEQRDSAMYRCASSLVDGETQYFGPGTRLLVL.

This clone was detected once. This chain uses TRBV2 with TRBJ1-1; tentatively, D is TRBD1 (5 bases). Germline CDR1 and CDR2: SNHLY and FYNNEI. V was shortened by 4 bases and J by 1 base, with 7 bases between the two germline ends. The CDR3 runs to 13 residues. The CDR3 nucleotides read TGTGCCAGCAGTGTTGGACAGAACACTGAAGCTTTCTTT. As protein: CASSVGQNTEAFF.

This sequence joins TRBV2 and TRBJ2-7, with 10 bases that match TRBD2. Trimming removed 6 bases from V and 1 base from J; junction bases left unmatched: 3. CDR3 length equals 14 residues. Germline CDR1 is SNHLY and CDR2 is FYNNEI. In DNA form, the CDR3 reads TGTGCCAGCAGGTGGACTAGCGGTTCCTACGAGCAGTACTTC. Its translation: CASRWTSGSYEQYF.

V gene TRBV27 combines with J gene TRBJ2-7; 8 nucleotides agree with TRBD1. The CDR3 consists of 15 residues. CDR1 MNHEY and CDR2 SMNVEV come from the germline V gene (reference sequence). Trimming removed 3 bases from V and 9 bases from J; junction bases left unmatched: 13. CDR3 nucleotides: TGTGCCAGCAGTTTGGGGAGGACAGGGCCATCGGTGCAGTACTTC. Protein product: CASSLGRTGPSVQYF.

The chain combines TRBV4-1 with TRBJ1-5; 8 bases fit TRBD1. V lost 4 bases to trimming and J lost 5 bases; unmatched junction nucleotides: 7. The germline gives CDR1 MGHRA, CDR2 YSYEKL. CDR3 length: 15 residues. CDR3 loop: CASSRGGQDYQPQHF. The DNA of the CDR3 is TGCGCCAGCAGCCGGGGGGGACAGGACTATCAGCCCCAGCATTTT.

The chain employs TRBV10-3 and TRBJ2-7; weak D call: TRBD2 (6 bases). Germline loops: CDR1 ENHRY, CDR2 SYGVKD. Trimming took off 4 bases at V and 5 bases at J, with 15 bases between the two ends. This CDR3 contains 14 residues. The CDR3 DNA reads as TGTGCCATCAGTGGAAGAGGGACTCGAAACGAGCAGTACTTC. It codes for CAISGRGTRNEQYF.

The chain is built from TRBV4-1 and TRBJ2-7; 7 positions agree with TRBD1. The V gene end was trimmed by 8 bases and the J gene end by 4 bases; junction bases not matched to a gene: 11. CDR1 is MGHRA, CDR2 YSYEKL, per germline. The CDR3 contains 14 residues. CDR3 coding DNA: TGCGCCAGCTCACTGGTACAGGGGCTATACGAGCAGTACTTC. This gives the protein CASSLVQGLYEQYF.

The CDR3 bases are TGTGCCAGCAGCTGTACTAGCGGGGGACCCACAGATACGCAGTATTTT. Protein: CASSCTSGGPTDTQYF. This sequence joins TRBV5-4 and TRBJ2-3; 11 bases line up with TRBD2. CDR3 size: 16 residues. The ends lost 3 bases at V and 2 bases at J; junction bases unmatched: 5. The germline V gene encodes CDR1 SGHNT and CDR2 YYREEE (reference sequence). Full variable domain (remainder filled in from reference TRBV5-4 and TRBJ2-3): ETGVTQSPTHLIKTRGQQVTLRCSSQSGHNTVSWYQQALGQGPQFIFQYYREEENGRGNFPPRFSGLQFPNYSSELNVNALELDDSALYLCASSCTSGGPTDTQYFGPGTRLTVL.

In DNA form, the CDR3 reads TGCAGCGGTGAGAGTGGCACAGATACGCAGTATTTT. Translating it yields CSGESGTDTQYF. The chain couples TRBV29-1 to TRBJ2-3, with no clear D. This CDR3 comprises 12 residues. Trimming left V 7 bases short and J 1 base short, with 9 bases between. Germline-derived CDR1 and CDR2 are SQVTM and ANQGSEA.

The gene calls are TRBV15 and TRBJ2-7, with D hard to call. Deletions cut 2 bases from V and 4 bases from J, with 6 bases between. This CDR3 region has 12 residues. Germline CDR1 LNHNV, CDR2 YYDKDF (reference sequence). The CDR3 DNA reads as TGTGCCACCAGCAGACTCGGTTACGAGCAGTACTTC. Translation: CATSRLGYEQYF.

This chain links TRBV2 with TRBJ2-3; 12 nucleotides match TRBD1. Germline lookup yields CDR1 SNHLY and CDR2 FYNNEI. This CDR3 contains 15 residues. The junction had 4 bases not matched to a gene; V was cut back by 5 bases and J by 4 bases. In nucleotides, the CDR3 is TGTGCCAGCAGTACCGGGACAGGGGGCCCAGATACGCAGTATTTT. This encodes CASSTGTGGPDTQYF.

The chain carries TRBV2 and TRBJ2-7; D is perhaps TRBD2 (5 bases). Germline lookup yields CDR1 SNHLY and CDR2 FYNNEI. The CDR3 is 14 amino acids. The V gene lost 7 bases and the J gene lost 3 bases, with 16 bases spanning the gap. This chain's CDR3 is CASNTRPADYEQYF. Written as DNA, the CDR3 is TGTGCCAGCAATACCAGGCCAGCGGACTACGAGCAGTACTTC.

The chain carries TRBV10-3 and TRBJ2-5; 11 bases match TRBD2. The V gene end was trimmed by 5 bases and the J gene end by 3 bases; junction bases not matched to a gene: 2. The CDR3 is 14 residues long. Germline lookup yields CDR1 ENHRY and CDR2 SYGVKD. The CDR3 DNA follows: TGTGCCATCAGTCCGGGACTAGCGGAAGAGACCCAGTACTTC. Translation: CAISPGLAEETQYF.

V gene TRBV7-6 combines with J gene TRBJ1-3; D unclear. Looked up from germline, CDR1 is SGHVS and CDR2 is FNYEAQ. CDR3 length: 13 residues. Trimming left V 5 bases short and J 0 bases short, with 5 bases between. This CDR3 reads CASSVFSGNTIYF. DNA for the CDR3: TGTGCCAGCAGCGTCTTCTCTGGAAACACCATATATTTT.

The chain uses TRBV7-6 and TRBJ1-4, with TRBD1 as a possible D gene (5 bases). CDR3 length equals 21 residues. Germline V gene data show CDR1 as SGHVS and CDR2 as FNYEAQ. V lost 3 bases, J lost 0 bases, and 26 bases lay in between. The CDR3, as DNA: TGTGCCAGCAGCTTGCACCCGACTCCCCGCCTCGGGACTGCAACTAATGAAAAACTGTTTTTT. The encoded protein is CASSLHPTPRLGTATNEKLFF.

This clone was found a few times. This rearrangement joins TRBV10-3 to TRBJ1-3, with 8 bases that match TRBD1. V shed 3 bases, J shed 4 bases, and the junction held 2 bases outside the gene matches. The CDR3 sequence is 14 residues long. Germline CDR1 and CDR2: ENHRY and SYGVKD. CDR3 sequence: CAISDPGGGNTIYF. CDR3 in DNA: TGTGCCATCAGTGACCCAGGGGGCGGAAACACCATATATTTT.

The CDR3 protein is CASSLGGSGTNEKLFF. CDR3 nucleotide sequence: TGTGCCAGCAGCTTGGGGGGCTCTGGCACTAATGAAAAACTGTTTTTT. V and J are TRBV5-5 and TRBJ1-4, with D possibly matching TRBD1 (5 bases). Trimming removed 0 bases from V and 2 bases from J, with 11 bases in between. Germline assignment: CDR1 SGHKS and CDR2 YYEKEE (reference sequence). The CDR3 loop spans 16 amino acids.

The chain links TRBV6-6 to TRBJ1-6; no definite D call. V shed 0 bases and J shed 8 bases, with 11 bases lying between them. The CDR3 spans 15 residues. Germline CDR1 reads MNHNY; CDR2 reads SVGAGI (reference sequence). CDR3 sequence: CASSYSGEVDSPLHF. CDR3 coding DNA: TGTGCCAGCAGTTACTCTGGAGAAGTGGATTCACCCCTCCACTTT.